The 23 T cell receptor beta chains given below trace back to one sample, sequenced in a study of cytomegalovirus exposure and HLA in healthy donors. The study ran its PCR with 60 Vbeta and 13 Jbeta primers. Clones were sequenced by immunoSEQ multiplex PCR, and TCRdb holds only the in-frame ones, with some missing. The sample lists around 110,000 clones; around three quarters were seen once. The sample consisted of PBMCs. All receptors come from a woman younger than 30 in good health and CMV-seropositive.

The chain uses TRBV27 and TRBJ1-2; TRBD1 matches at 9 bases. V lost 5 bases to trimming and J lost 7 bases; unmatched junction nucleotides: 11. The CDR3 runs 15 residues. Per germline, CDR1 MNHEY and CDR2 SMNVEV (reference sequence). The CDR3 DNA reads TGTGCCAGCAGTGGAAGACGCGGGACAGGGTTTGGCTACACCTTC. Residues: CASSGRRGTGFGYTF.

J is TRBJ2-2 and V is TRBV9; D is undetermined. Per germline, CDR1 SGDLS and CDR2 YYNGEE. The CDR3 is 14 residues long. The V and J ends lost 0 bases and 0 bases respectively, with 3 bases between them. This CDR3 reads CASSVAANTGELFF. In DNA, the CDR3 is TGTGCCAGCAGCGTAGCCGCGAACACCGGGGAGCTGTTTTTT.

The genes are TRBV2 and TRBJ2-3; 10 bases match TRBD1. The CDR3 totals 15 residues. Per the germline V gene, CDR1 is SNHLY and CDR2 is FYNNEI. The junction had 7 bases not matched to a gene; V was cut back by 6 bases and J by 4 bases. The DNA of the CDR3 is TGTGCCAGCAGCCGGGACAGGGGTCTCGCAGATACGCAGTATTTT. It is translated as CASSRDRGLADTQYF.

The V call is TRBV4-1, the J call TRBJ1-2; the D gene is possibly TRBD1 (5 bases). CDR1 MGHRA and CDR2 YSYEKL come from the germline V gene. Trimming stripped 3 bases from V and 0 bases from J, with 23 bases between. The length of the CDR3 is 19 residues. DNA for the CDR3: TGCGCCAGCAGCCAGATGGGACTTCCCAATGGACGGCCTAACTATGGCTACACCTTC. Its translation: CASSQMGLPNGRPNYGYTF.

This rearrangement joins TRBV7-9 to TRBJ2-2; maybe TRBD1 (5 bases). This CDR3 has 16 amino acids. The germline V gene has CDR1 SEHNR and CDR2 FQNEAQ (reference sequence). Trimming removed 5 bases from V and 2 bases from J, with 15 bases in between. The CDR3: CASSPRTTRNTGELFF. DNA for the CDR3: TGTGCCAGCAGCCCCCGGACAACCCGAAACACCGGGGAGCTGTTTTTT.

The chain carries TRBV5-6 and TRBJ2-7; no reliable D call. Looked up from germline, CDR1 is SGHDT and CDR2 is YYEEEE. The CDR3 covers 14 residues. Trimming took off 0 bases at V and 3 bases at J, with 10 bases between the two ends. CDR3 region: CASSLVGSFYEQYF. The CDR3 bases are TGTGCCAGCAGCTTGGTGGGCAGCTTCTACGAGCAGTACTTC.

CDR3 in DNA: TGTGCCAGCAGCGTAGGTCCTGTCTCCTACGAGCAGTACTTC. This gives the protein CASSVGPVSYEQYF. The V gene is TRBV9, the J gene TRBJ2-7; D uncertain. The CDR3 is made up of 14 amino acids. The germline V gene has CDR1 SGDLS and CDR2 YYNGEE. Deletions cut 0 bases from V and 0 bases from J, with 7 bases between. Drawing the rest from reference TRBV9 and TRBJ2-7, the complete variable domain is DSGVTQTPKHLITATGQRVTLRCSPRSGDLSVYWYQQSLDQGLQFLIQYYNGEERAKGNILERFSAQQFPDLHSELNLSSLELGDSALYFCASSVGPVSYEQYFGPGTRLTVT.

A word on this clone: Germline and junction disagree at one end, which may indicate a read error. The chain employs TRBV7-9 and TRBJ2-7, with 7 bases identical to TRBD2. The CDR3 is 14 residues long. CDR1 is SEHNR and CDR2 is FQNEAQ in the germline V gene (reference sequence). The CDR3 loop reads CSSRPGTTSYEQYF. DNA for the CDR3: TGTTCCAGCAGGCCCGGGACTACCTCCTACGAGCAGTACTTC. The full variable domain, with the rest looked up from reference TRBV7-9 and TRBJ2-7, is DTGVSQNPRHKITKRGQNVTFRCDPISEHNRLYWYRQTLGQGPEFLTYFQNEAQLEKSRLLSDRFSAERPKGSFSTLEIQRTEQGDSAMYLCSSRPGTTSYEQYFGPGTRLTVT.

The rearrangement joins TRBV30 to TRBJ2-3; D may be TRBD2 (5 bases). V dropped 6 bases and J dropped 1 base, with 11 bases sitting between them. This CDR3 region has 13 residues. The V gene's germline CDR1 is GTSNPN and CDR2 SVGIG (reference sequence). The CDR3 region has the DNA TGTGCCTGCTACGCGCGGGGCACAGATACGCAGTATTTT. It codes for CACYARGTDTQYF. Combining the CDR3 with reference TRBV30 and TRBJ2-3 gives the whole variable domain SQTIHQWPATLVQPVGSPLSLECTVEGTSNPNLYWYRQAAGRGLQLLFYSVGIGQISSEVPQNLSASRPQDRQFILSSKKLLLSDSGFYLCACYARGTDTQYFGPGTRLTVL.

J is TRBJ1-6 and V is TRBV4-1, with D unclear. CDR1 and CDR2 (germline): MGHRA, YSYEKL. The CDR3 runs to 15 residues. Trimming stripped 1 base from V and 8 bases from J, with 12 bases between. This CDR3 reads CASSQGVLRDSPLHF. In DNA form, the CDR3 reads TGCGCCAGCAGCCAAGGCGTTCTGAGAGATTCACCCCTCCACTTT.

This clone was seen a single time. CDR3 sequence: CASSLGPGTGVNDGYTF. Written as DNA, the CDR3 is TGTGCCAGCAGCTTGGGGCCCGGGACAGGGGTCAATGATGGCTACACCTTC. The chain is built from TRBV5-4 and TRBJ1-2; 10 bases align to TRBD1. Germline trimming cut 0 bases from V and 6 bases from J; bases unmatched to any gene: 11. Per germline, CDR1 SGHNT and CDR2 YYREEE (reference sequence). This CDR3 comprises 17 residues.

This clone showed up just a few times. The chain joins TRBV5-1 to TRBJ2-7, with 7 positions matching TRBD1. The germline V gene encodes CDR1 SGHRS and CDR2 YFSETQ. This CDR3 region has 15 residues. With V trimmed by 3 bases and J by 1 base, 7 bases remained unmatched. CDR3 protein: CASSSDRYLSYEQYF. CDR3 in DNA: TGCGCCAGCAGCTCGGACAGGTACCTATCCTACGAGCAGTACTTC.

The chain is built from TRBV5-1 and TRBJ2-2, with 10 bases identical to TRBD1. This CDR3 has 16 amino acids. Germline trimming cut 6 bases from V and 3 bases from J; bases unmatched to any gene: 8. Germline V gene sequence: CDR1 SGHRS, CDR2 YFSETQ. In DNA, the CDR3 is TGCGCCAGCACCTCGGGAGGACAGGGGGACACCGGGGAGCTGTTTTTT. Its protein is CASTSGGQGDTGELFF.

The rearrangement links TRBV6-1 to TRBJ2-5; weak D call: TRBD2 (6 bases). The CDR3 loop spans 16 amino acids. Trimming stripped 0 bases from V and 6 bases from J, with 17 bases between. CDR1 and CDR2 from the germline V gene are MNHNS and SASEGT. The CDR3 sequence: CASSEAWDFYSQTQYF. CDR3 nucleotides: TGTGCCAGCAGTGAAGCCTGGGACTTCTATTCCCAGACCCAGTACTTC.

The genes are TRBV19 and TRBJ1-2, with a weak D call TRBD1 (6 bases). Per the germline V gene, CDR1 is LNHDA and CDR2 is SQIVND (reference sequence). The CDR3 covers 14 residues. With 3 bases removed from V and 4 bases from J, the gap between germline ends came to 12 bases. The CDR3 bases are TGTGCCAGTAGTATCCGGACAGACTTCTATGGCTACACCTTC. It codes for CASSIRTDFYGYTF.

The CDR3 region has the DNA TGTGCCAGCAGCAGGGAGCGGGGCCTTTCCTACGAGCAGTACTTC. Amino acid sequence: CASSRERGLSYEQYF. J is TRBJ2-7 and V is TRBV6-1; 7 bases line up with TRBD2. The CDR3 loop spans 15 amino acids. V was clipped by 6 bases and J by 1 base; unmatched bases: 9. Germline loops: CDR1 MNHNS, CDR2 SASEGT.

This chain links TRBV28 with TRBJ1-2; tentative D call: TRBD1 (6 bases). Germline lookup yields CDR1 MDHEN and CDR2 SYDVKM. CDR3 size: 14 residues. V shed 5 bases and J shed 1 base, with 11 bases lying between them. The CDR3 DNA is TGTGCCAGCAGTCCCCACAGGGATAACTATGGCTACACCTTC. Translating gives CASSPHRDNYGYTF.

The gene calls are TRBV4-1 and TRBJ2-7, with no clear D. V lost 2 bases and J 4 bases, leaving 12 bases between the germline ends. CDR1 is MGHRA, CDR2 YSYEKL, per germline. This CDR3 has 14 amino acids. CDR3 nucleotide sequence: TGCGCCAGCAGCCAATTGGCAGACTGGTACGAGCAGTACTTC. Its translation is CASSQLADWYEQYF.

This rearrangement joins TRBV5-4 to TRBJ2-7; 11 bases fit TRBD2. Germline CDR1 reads SGHNT; CDR2 reads YYREEE (reference sequence). V gave up 5 bases and J gave up 2 bases; unmatched junction bases: 6. The CDR3 covers 15 residues. The CDR3 nucleotides are TGTGCCAGCAGGACCGGGACTAGCGGCGCCTACGAGCAGTACTTC. It translates to CASRTGTSGAYEQYF.

The chain has TRBV9 and TRBJ1-3; D unclear. The ends were cut back, 2 bases at V and 3 bases at J, with 9 bases in the middle. Germline V gene sequence: CDR1 SGDLS, CDR2 YYNGEE. The CDR3 totals 14 residues. The CDR3 DNA is TGTGCCAGCAGCGTCCCAGGCATTGGAAACACCATATATTTT. Protein: CASSVPGIGNTIYF.

This rearrangement joins TRBV6-5 to TRBJ2-1, with 15 bases fitting TRBD2. The CDR3 has 15 residues. Per the germline V gene, CDR1 is MNHEY and CDR2 is SVGAGI. Losses at the gene ends were 6 bases for V and 6 bases for J; bases not matched to a gene: 3. DNA for the CDR3: TGTGCCAGCAGACCGGGACTAGCGGGAGGCAATGAGCAGTTCTTC. Encoded protein: CASRPGLAGGNEQFF.

The V gene is TRBV20-1, the J gene TRBJ1-6; possibly TRBD1 for D (5 bases). Looked up from germline, CDR1 is DFQATT and CDR2 is SNEGSKA (reference sequence). Trimming cost V 3 bases and J 10 bases, with 7 bases left between them. The CDR3 runs 11 residues. This CDR3 is CSARGGSPLHF. The CDR3 coding sequence is TGCAGTGCTAGGGGGGGATCACCCCTCCACTTT.

The CDR3 DNA sequence: TGTGCCAGCAGCGTAGTTCGGGATTACAATGAGCAGTTCTTC. Translation: CASSVVRDYNEQFF. The rearrangement joins TRBV9 to TRBJ2-1; the D gene is possibly TRBD2 (5 bases). Germline V gene data show CDR1 as SGDLS and CDR2 as YYNGEE. The CDR3 contains 14 residues. Trimming shortened V by 0 bases and J by 4 bases, and 8 bases separated the two germline ends.